The 5 T cell receptor beta chains below were found in one sample sequenced in a study of blood T cells in healthy people across ages. A second about 7 to 12 cycle PCR used barcoded and J-beta primers. MiXCR was run by TCRdb on the 5' RACE reads, yielding one entry per CDR3 protein. The data hold about 1.7 million distinct CDR3 sequences, with under 30% observed a single time. Sequenced sample: blood. The source of these receptors is a woman aged 30 to 39 in good health.

V usage is TRBV12-3 or TRBV12-4 and J usage is TRBJ1-6; TRBD1 agrees at 8 bases. The V segment lost 6 bases and the J segment 9 bases; nucleotides outside the gene matches: 10. This CDR3 is built from 15 residues. CDR3 loop: CASSPLQGGSSPLHF. In DNA, the CDR3 is TGTGCCAGCAGCCCCTTACAGGGGGGTAGTTCACCCCTCCACTTT.

The chain has TRBV7-2 and TRBJ2-5; 8 nucleotides align to TRBD2. The V gene's germline CDR1 is SGHTA and CDR2 FQGNSA. This CDR3 comprises 15 residues. V lost 5 bases to trimming and J lost 0 bases; unmatched junction nucleotides: 5. The CDR3 region is CASSQSGSYQETQYF. The CDR3 bases are TGTGCCAGCAGCCAAAGCGGGAGCTACCAAGAGACCCAGTACTTC.

This clonotype was counted at least ten times. The chain uses TRBV29-1 and TRBJ2-7, with TRBD2 as a possible D gene (7 bases). With 7 bases removed from V and 2 bases from J, the gap between germline ends came to 12 bases. Per the germline V gene, CDR1 is SQVTM and CDR2 is ANQGSEA. This CDR3 contains 12 residues. The CDR3 DNA sequence: TGCAGCGCTGGGGGGGCCACCTACGAGCAGTACTTC. Protein product: CSAGGATYEQYF.

Points on this clonotype: Sequence at one end of the junction differs from germline and may be a read error. The chain uses TRBV2 and TRBJ2-4; TRBD2 agrees at 7 bases. The CDR3 covers 14 residues. Germline CDR1 and CDR2: SNHLY and FYNNEI. CDR3 DNA sequence: TGTGCCAGCAGTGGGACTAGAGCCAAAAACATTCAGGACTTC. Translation gives CASSGTRAKNIQDF.

This sequence joins TRBV12-3 or TRBV12-4 and TRBJ1-1; tentative D call: TRBD1 (5 bases). The CDR3 consists of 13 residues. The ends were cut back, 7 bases at V and 4 bases at J, with 13 bases in the middle. Written as DNA, the CDR3 is TGTGCCAGCACAGGGATTTCGGGCACTGAAGCTTTCTTT. This sequence encodes CASTGISGTEAFF.